This record covers a single TCR beta chain. This CDR3 region has 15 residues. Germline V gene data show CDR1 as MNHNS and CDR2 as SASEGT. The V gene end was trimmed by 2 bases and the J gene end by 4 bases; junction bases not matched to a gene: 4. This entry belongs to a study of blood T cell repertoires in COVID-19. As handled by the study authors: Amplifying reference gene primers gave estimates of nucleated cell counts. Sequenced by immunoSEQ multiplex PCR; TCRdb stores in-frame clones only, minus some. V and J calls and clone size follow that table, whereas D and trimming were derived from the DNA. The repertoire holds about 280,000 clones, with around 90% as singletons. This study enrolled people aged roughly 18 to 89 from roughly 24 US geographic areas. Categorization into cohorts depended on clinical history that participants reported.

The sample was PBMCs or T cells enriched from blood (not recorded which). The sequence came from an older woman in a cohort exposed to, infected with or recovered from COVID-19 (not recorded which). The gene calls are TRBV6-1 and TRBJ1-1, with 10 bases lining up with TRBD1. CDR3 amino acids: CASSEWGQGTTEAFF. The CDR3 nucleotides are TGTGCCAGCAGTGAATGGGGACAGGGGACCACTGAAGCTTTCTTT.